These 22 T cell receptor beta chains came from one sample sequenced in a study of T cells in Graves' hyperthyroidism and ophthalmopathy. RNA transcripts provided the source from which TCR beta CDR3 regions were amplified. First-round RT-PCR of the TCR CDR3 relied on the HTBI primer set. TCRdb reprocessed the multiplex PCR reads via MiXCR and lists one record per CDR3 protein. The data show about 640,000 distinct CDR3 sequences, less than 25% seen once. Sample: blood. Receptors originate from a man younger than 45 with Graves' ophthalmopathy.

The chain joins TRBV7-9 to TRBJ1-3, with a tentative D call TRBD1 (5 bases). V dropped 1 base and J dropped 3 bases, with 13 bases sitting between them. Germline V gene lookup returns CDR1 SEHNR and CDR2 FQNEAQ (reference sequence). The CDR3 has 16 amino acids. CDR3 amino acids: CASSLEWSGIGNTIYF. The CDR3, as DNA: TGTGCCAGCAGCTTAGAATGGTCAGGGATTGGAAACACCATATATTTT.

This clonotype was counted at least ten times. The chain joins TRBV10-3 to TRBJ1-1; D is unresolved. With 0 bases removed from V and 3 bases from J, the gap between germline ends came to 14 bases. The CDR3 is made up of 16 amino acids. Germline CDR1 and CDR2: ENHRY and SYGVKD. CDR3 nucleotides: TGTGCCATCAGTGAGTCGGGCAGGAATGAAGACACTGAAGCTTTCTTT. This translates into CAISESGRNEDTEAFF.

The table lists this clonotype with a few counts. This chain connects TRBV7-2 to TRBJ1-4, with 7 bases identical to TRBD1. J lost 6 bases, V lost 4 bases, and 8 bases had no gene match. The V gene's germline CDR1 is SGHTA and CDR2 FQGNSA. CDR3 size: 15 residues. The CDR3 protein is CASSSTGTAYEKLFF. The CDR3 DNA reads as TGTGCCAGCAGCTCTACCGGGACAGCCTATGAAAAACTGTTTTTT.

This clonotype has ten or more counts. The chain links TRBV3-1 to TRBJ2-5; a weak D match, TRBD2 (6 bases). The CDR3 is 14 amino acids. Germline loops: CDR1 LGHDT, CDR2 YNNKEL (reference sequence). V was trimmed by 1 base and J by 5 bases, leaving 11 bases between them. The CDR3 loop reads CASSQVLAGETQYF. In nucleotides, the CDR3 is TGTGCCAGCAGCCAAGTCCTGGCGGGGGAGACCCAGTACTTC.

In its sample, this clonotype was seen a few times. The rearrangement links TRBV6-2 or TRBV6-3 to TRBJ1-4; 8 nucleotides align to TRBD1. CDR3 length: 16 amino acids. Germline CDR1 is MNHEY and CDR2 is SVGEGT. V trimming: 8 bases; J trimming: 0 bases; junction bases outside the gene matches: 8. Here the CDR3 reads CASGTGSPATNEKLFF. DNA of the CDR3: TGTGCCAGCGGGACAGGTTCCCCGGCAACTAATGAAAAACTGTTTTTT.

The CDR3 loop is CASSSSGTLSEQYF. CDR3 sequence (DNA): TGTGCCAGCAGTTCGAGCGGAACCCTTTCCGAGCAGTACTTC. The genes are TRBV6-2 or TRBV6-3 and TRBJ2-7; TRBD2 is a possible D gene (5 bases). Trimming removed 4 bases at V and 6 bases at J, with 16 bases between. Looked up from germline, CDR1 is MNHEY and CDR2 is SVGEGT. There are 14 residues in the CDR3.

The CDR3 region has the DNA TGTGCCAGCAGTCCTTTTGGGGAGAATCAGCCCCAGCATTTT. Residues: CASSPFGENQPQHF. V and J are TRBV27 and TRBJ1-5; unclear D gene. The CDR3 sequence is 14 residues long. V lost 5 bases and J lost 4, with 12 bases in between. Germline assignment: CDR1 MNHEY and CDR2 SMNVEV (reference sequence).

Points on this clonotype: A much larger clone lies a single base off, so this may be a read error. This chain connects TRBV18 to TRBJ2-1; weak D call: TRBD2 (6 bases). This CDR3 has 15 amino acids. With 4 bases removed from V and 7 bases from J, the gap between germline ends came to 17 bases. Germline-derived CDR1 and CDR2 are KGHSH and LQKENI. In DNA, the CDR3 is TGTGCCAGCTCACAAGTAGCGGAAGGCGTGAATGAGCAGTTCTTC. Encoded protein: CASSQVAEGVNEQFF.

This clonotype was picked up a small number of times. The genes are TRBV14 and TRBJ2-1; TRBD1 matches at 7 bases. Losses at the gene ends were 7 bases for V and 5 bases for J; bases not matched to a gene: 5. CDR1 is SGHDN and CDR2 is FVKESK in the germline V gene. The CDR3 contains 13 residues. CDR3 nucleotides: TGTGCCAGCACGACAGGGTGGAACAATGAGCAGTTCTTC. As protein: CASTTGWNNEQFF.

V usage is TRBV10-3 and J usage is TRBJ2-7; 10 nucleotides line up with TRBD1. The trim removed 7 bases at V and 2 bases at J, leaving 5 bases unmatched. The CDR3 is made up of 14 amino acids. Germline V gene data show CDR1 as ENHRY and CDR2 as SYGVKD. The CDR3: CAIKSDRGAYEQYF. In nucleotides, the CDR3 is TGTGCCATCAAATCGGACAGGGGGGCCTACGAGCAGTACTTC.

This clonotype turned up a few times. The genes are TRBV30 and TRBJ2-2, with 7 nucleotides matching TRBD2. The germline gives CDR1 GTSNPN, CDR2 SVGIG (reference sequence). The CDR3 runs 17 residues. V dropped 1 base and J dropped 3; count of bases not matched to a gene: 11. CDR3 sequence (DNA): TGTGCCTGGAGTGCCCAACGTGCGGGAGTCGACACCGGGGAGCTGTTTTTT. Translating gives CAWSAQRAGVDTGELFF.

The table lists this clonotype with a few counts. This chain connects TRBV9 to TRBJ2-7; D is undetermined. The CDR3 totals 14 residues. The germline V and J ends were trimmed by 0 bases and 2 bases, with 9 bases remaining between them. CDR1 is SGDLS and CDR2 is YYNGEE in the germline V gene. This CDR3 reads CASSVGISPYEQYF. The CDR3, as DNA: TGTGCCAGCAGCGTAGGTATCAGCCCCTACGAGCAGTACTTC.

The table lists this clonotype with many counts. V usage is TRBV28 and J usage is TRBJ2-3; 9 bases align to TRBD2. J was trimmed by 1 base and V by 3 bases; bases with no gene match: 11. Germline V gives CDR1 MDHEN, CDR2 SYDVKM. The CDR3 is made up of 18 amino acids. CDR3 amino acids: CASSFGREGSSGTDTQYF. In DNA, the CDR3 is TGTGCCAGCAGTTTCGGGCGGGAGGGCTCATCGGGCACAGATACGCAGTATTTT.

This clonotype was seen only a few times. The chain carries TRBV2 and TRBJ2-1; 7 bases agree with TRBD1. The CDR3 is 14 residues long. V was clipped by 3 bases and J by 2 bases; unmatched bases: 1. Germline assignment: CDR1 SNHLY and CDR2 FYNNEI. This CDR3 is CASSDRGTYNEQFF. CDR3 in DNA: TGTGCCAGCAGTGACAGGGGGACCTACAATGAGCAGTTCTTC. Full variable domain (missing parts from reference TRBV2 and TRBJ2-1): EPEVTQTPSHQVTQMGQEVILRCVPISNHLYFYWYRQILGQKVEFLVSFYNNEISEKSEIFDDQFSVERPDGSNFTLKIRSTKLEDSAMYFCASSDRGTYNEQFFGPGTRLTVL.

This clonotype was found many times. The rearrangement links TRBV11-1 to TRBJ2-5; 9 bases agree with TRBD2. J gave up 2 bases and V 4 bases, and 5 bases lay outside the gene matches. The CDR3 runs 15 residues. CDR1 SGHAT and CDR2 FQDESV come from the germline V gene (reference sequence). CDR3 sequence: CASSSLAGEQETQYF. The CDR3 DNA follows: TGTGCCAGCAGCTCGTTAGCGGGAGAACAAGAGACCCAGTACTTC.

This clonotype came up a few times. V usage is TRBV5-5 and J usage is TRBJ2-3; 15 bases match TRBD2. CDR3 length: 18 residues. V gave up 1 base and J gave up 3 bases; unmatched junction bases: 6. The germline gives CDR1 SGHKS, CDR2 YYEKEE (reference sequence). The CDR3 region is CASSLWGTSGRPTDTQYF. Here the CDR3 DNA reads TGTGCCAGCAGCTTGTGGGGGACTAGCGGGAGGCCGACAGATACGCAGTATTTT.

This chain links TRBV6-2 or TRBV6-3 with TRBJ1-4; 9 nucleotides line up with TRBD1. The germline gives CDR1 MNHEY, CDR2 SVGEGT. The CDR3 sequence is 13 residues long. With V trimmed by 5 bases and J by 10 bases, 5 bases remained unmatched. CDR3 sequence: CASSREQGAKLFF. The CDR3 DNA follows: TGTGCCAGCAGTCGCGAACAGGGGGCAAAACTGTTTTTT.

This clonotype was counted a few times. The chain uses TRBV6-2 or TRBV6-3 and TRBJ2-5, with D possibly TRBD1 on 5 matching bases. Trimming left V 5 bases short and J 2 bases short, with 12 bases between. Per germline, CDR1 MNHEY and CDR2 SVGEGT. The CDR3 runs to 14 residues. CDR3 DNA sequence: TGTGCCAGCAGTCGGAGACAGCTACAAGAGACCCAGTACTTC. Translation: CASSRRQLQETQYF.

This clonotype was recorded at least ten times. In nucleotides, the CDR3 is TGTGCCTGGAGTGTAGGGCGGGGAGCCCACGAGCAGTACTTC. Protein sequence: CAWSVGRGAHEQYF. This chain connects TRBV30 to TRBJ2-7, with D possibly matching TRBD2 (6 bases). The germline V and J ends were trimmed by 0 bases and 5 bases, with 14 bases remaining between them. The CDR3 extends over 14 amino acids. Germline V CDR1 and CDR2: GTSNPN, SVGIG (reference sequence).

This clonotype was observed many times. The gene calls are TRBV6-5 and TRBJ2-7; 8 positions agree with TRBD1. The ends lost 0 bases at V and 0 bases at J; junction bases unmatched: 1. Germline V lookup: CDR1 MNHEY, CDR2 SVGAGI. The CDR3 extends over 15 amino acids. The CDR3 loop reads CASSYSDRDSYEQYF. In DNA, the CDR3 is TGTGCCAGCAGTTACTCGGACAGGGACTCCTACGAGCAGTACTTC.

The chain carries TRBV4-1 and TRBJ2-7, with 7 bases matching TRBD2. CDR3 size: 14 residues. Losses at the gene ends were 4 bases for V and 9 bases for J; bases not matched to a gene: 12. Looked up from germline, CDR1 is MGHRA and CDR2 is YSYEKL. The CDR3 coding sequence is TGCGCCAGCAGCCCCAATGGACTAGTTAGCGGGCAGTACTTC. Residues: CASSPNGLVSGQYF.

This clonotype was detected ten times or more. The chain recombines TRBV7-9 with TRBJ2-7; D remains ambiguous. The germline V gene has CDR1 SEHNR and CDR2 FQNEAQ (reference sequence). This CDR3 is 12 amino acids long. Trimming shortened V by 2 bases and J by 5 bases, and 7 bases separated the two germline ends. The CDR3 bases are TGTGCCAGCAGCTTAAATGGTGACGAGCAGTACTTC. Its protein is CASSLNGDEQYF.